The T cell receptor beta chain described here comes from a study of graft-versus-host responses after intestinal transplantation. On the study more broadly: Following induction with anti-thymocyte globulin, all recipients were given tacrolimus and steroids for around three years. Broader study findings: Patients who carried graft-donor T cell macrochimerism also had high graft-versus-host to host-versus-graft clonal ratios in their allografts.

This CDR3 has 17 residues. The trim removed 2 bases at V and 3 bases at J, leaving 9 bases unmatched. From germline, CDR1 is SGHVS and CDR2 FNYEAQ. Here immunoSEQ multiplex PCR was the method, and the copy in TCRdb shows in-frame clones only, minus some. This table holds roughly 7,000 clones, 75% to 90% found once. Points on this clone: What it binds is not known.

The sequence derives from a human patient who received an intestinal transplant, so some T cells may come from the graft donor. Sequencing was performed on PBMCs, taken roughly 87 days after transplant. The genes are TRBV7-6 and TRBJ1-1; 10 nucleotides line up with TRBD1. The CDR3 is CASSLTGTGAWDTEAFF. The DNA of the CDR3 is TGTGCCAGCAGCTTAACCGGGACAGGGGCCTGGGACACTGAAGCTTTCTTT.